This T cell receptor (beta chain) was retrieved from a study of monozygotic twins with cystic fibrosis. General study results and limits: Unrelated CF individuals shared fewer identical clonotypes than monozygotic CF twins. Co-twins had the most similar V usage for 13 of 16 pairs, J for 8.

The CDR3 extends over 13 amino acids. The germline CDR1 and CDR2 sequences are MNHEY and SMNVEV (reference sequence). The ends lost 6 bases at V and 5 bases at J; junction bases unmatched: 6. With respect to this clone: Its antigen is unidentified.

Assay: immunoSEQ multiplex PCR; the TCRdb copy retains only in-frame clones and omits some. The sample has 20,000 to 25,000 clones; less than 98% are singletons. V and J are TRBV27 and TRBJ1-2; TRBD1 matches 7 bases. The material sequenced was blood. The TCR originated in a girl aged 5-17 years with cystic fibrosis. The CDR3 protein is CASSRAGGYGYTF. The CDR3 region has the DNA TGTGCCAGCAGCCGGGCAGGGGGATATGGCTACACCTTC.